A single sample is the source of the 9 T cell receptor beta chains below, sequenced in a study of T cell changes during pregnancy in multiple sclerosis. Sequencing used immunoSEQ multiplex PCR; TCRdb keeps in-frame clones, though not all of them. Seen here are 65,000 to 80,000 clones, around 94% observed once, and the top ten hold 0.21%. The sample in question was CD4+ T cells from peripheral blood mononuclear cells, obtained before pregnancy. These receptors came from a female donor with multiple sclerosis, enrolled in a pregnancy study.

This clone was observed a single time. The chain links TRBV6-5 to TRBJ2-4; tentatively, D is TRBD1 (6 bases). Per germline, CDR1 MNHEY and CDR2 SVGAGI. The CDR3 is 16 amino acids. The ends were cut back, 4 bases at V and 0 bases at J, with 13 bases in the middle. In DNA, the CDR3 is TGTGCCAGCAGTTCGGACAGTCTACTAGCCAAAAACATTCAGTACTTC. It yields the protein CASSSDSLLAKNIQYF.

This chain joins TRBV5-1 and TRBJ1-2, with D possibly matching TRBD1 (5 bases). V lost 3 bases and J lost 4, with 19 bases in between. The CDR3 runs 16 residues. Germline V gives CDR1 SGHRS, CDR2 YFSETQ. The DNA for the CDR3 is TGCGCCAGCAGCTACTCACCTCAGGGAGGGACCTATGGCTACACCTTC. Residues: CASSYSPQGGTYGYTF.

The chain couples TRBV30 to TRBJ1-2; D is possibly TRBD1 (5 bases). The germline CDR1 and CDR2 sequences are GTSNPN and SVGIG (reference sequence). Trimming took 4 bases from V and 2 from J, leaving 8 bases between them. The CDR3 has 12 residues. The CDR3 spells CAWIGGNYGYTF. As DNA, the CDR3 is TGTGCCTGGATCGGGGGGAACTATGGCTACACCTTC.

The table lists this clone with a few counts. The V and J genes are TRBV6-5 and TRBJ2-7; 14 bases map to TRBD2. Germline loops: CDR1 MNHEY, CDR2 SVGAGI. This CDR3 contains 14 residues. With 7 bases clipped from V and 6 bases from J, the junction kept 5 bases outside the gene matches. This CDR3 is CASKRTSGRTEQYF. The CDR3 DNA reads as TGTGCCAGCAAAAGGACTAGCGGGAGGACCGAGCAGTACTTC.

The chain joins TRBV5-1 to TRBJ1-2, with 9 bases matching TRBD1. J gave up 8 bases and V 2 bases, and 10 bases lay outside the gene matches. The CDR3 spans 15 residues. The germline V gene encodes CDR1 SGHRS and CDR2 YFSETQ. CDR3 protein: CASSLTRDRVRGYTF. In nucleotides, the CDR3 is TGCGCCAGCAGCTTAACCCGGGACAGGGTGCGCGGCTACACCTTC. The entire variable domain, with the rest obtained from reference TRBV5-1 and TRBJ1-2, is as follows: KAGVTQTPRYLIKTRGQQVTLSCSPISGHRSVSWYQQTPGQGLQFLFEYFSETQRNKGNFPGRFSGRQFSNSRSEMNVSTLELGDSALYLCASSLTRDRVRGYTFGSGTRLTVV.

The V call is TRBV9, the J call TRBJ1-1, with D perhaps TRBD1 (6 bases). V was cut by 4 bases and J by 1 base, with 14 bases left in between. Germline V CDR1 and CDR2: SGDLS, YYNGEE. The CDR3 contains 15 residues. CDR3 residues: CASSPVRGPNTEAFF. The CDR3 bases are TGTGCCAGCAGCCCTGTGCGGGGGCCGAACACTGAAGCTTTCTTT.

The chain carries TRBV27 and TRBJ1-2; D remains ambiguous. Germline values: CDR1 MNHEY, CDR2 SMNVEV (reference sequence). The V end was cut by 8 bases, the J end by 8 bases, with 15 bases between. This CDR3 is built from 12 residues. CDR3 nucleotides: TGTGCCAGCCGCCATCGGGATGGAGGCTACACCTTC. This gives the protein CASRHRDGGYTF.

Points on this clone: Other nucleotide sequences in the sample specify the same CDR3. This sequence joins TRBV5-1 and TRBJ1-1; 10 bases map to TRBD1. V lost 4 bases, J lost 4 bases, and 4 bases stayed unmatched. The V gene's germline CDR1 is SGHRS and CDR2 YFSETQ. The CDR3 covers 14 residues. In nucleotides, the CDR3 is TGCGCCAGCAGCAAGGGACAGGGGTCCACTGAAGCTTTCTTT. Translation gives CASSKGQGSTEAFF.

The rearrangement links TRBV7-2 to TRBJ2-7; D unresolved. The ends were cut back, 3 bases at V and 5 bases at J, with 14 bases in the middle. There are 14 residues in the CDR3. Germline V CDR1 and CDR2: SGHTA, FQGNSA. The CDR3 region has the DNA TGTGCCAGCAGCTTCCAACCGACCCAGGACGAGCAGTACTTC. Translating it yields CASSFQPTQDEQYF.